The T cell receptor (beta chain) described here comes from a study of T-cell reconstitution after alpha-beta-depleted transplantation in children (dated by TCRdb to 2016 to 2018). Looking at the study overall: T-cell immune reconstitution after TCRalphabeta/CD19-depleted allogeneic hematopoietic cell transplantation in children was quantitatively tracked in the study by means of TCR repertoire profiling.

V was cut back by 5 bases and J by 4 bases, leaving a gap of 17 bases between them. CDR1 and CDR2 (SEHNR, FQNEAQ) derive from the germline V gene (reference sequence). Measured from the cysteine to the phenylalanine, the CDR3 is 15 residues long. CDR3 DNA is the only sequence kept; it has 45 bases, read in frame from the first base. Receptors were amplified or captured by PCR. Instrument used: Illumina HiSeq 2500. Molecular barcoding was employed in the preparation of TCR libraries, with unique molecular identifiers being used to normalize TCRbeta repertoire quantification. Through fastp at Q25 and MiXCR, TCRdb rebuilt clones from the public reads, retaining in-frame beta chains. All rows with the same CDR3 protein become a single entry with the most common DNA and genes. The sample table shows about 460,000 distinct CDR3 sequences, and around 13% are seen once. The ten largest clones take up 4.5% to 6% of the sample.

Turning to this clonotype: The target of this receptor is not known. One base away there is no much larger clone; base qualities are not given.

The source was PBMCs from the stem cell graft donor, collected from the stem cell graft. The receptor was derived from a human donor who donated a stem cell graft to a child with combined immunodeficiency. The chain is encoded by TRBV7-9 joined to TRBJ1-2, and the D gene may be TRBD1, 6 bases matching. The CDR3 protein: CASSPEGGLAYGYTF. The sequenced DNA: TGTGCCAGCAGCCCGGAGGGGGGTCTAGCCTATGGCTACACCTTC.